This T cell receptor beta chain was documented in a study of CD8 T cells in Susac syndrome. Study details: Within the sequenced Susac syndrome patient group, 5 or 6 exhibited active disease and about eight were in remission.

CDR1 is LNHNV and CDR2 is YYDKDF in the germline V gene (reference sequence). This CDR3 contains 16 residues. V shed 0 bases and J shed 4 bases, with 13 bases lying between them. RNA amounts of 0.5 to 1 ug underwent reverse transcription with random hexamers. immunoSEQ multiplex PCR amplified TCR beta CDR3 across 54 Vbeta, 13 Jbeta. TCRdb re-derived calls from the immunoSEQ multiplex PCR reads in MiXCR, one entry per CDR3 protein. The sample contains about 83,000 distinct CDR3 sequences, approximately 95% of which appear only once. This TCR came from a human donor with Susac syndrome. This chain uses TRBV15 with TRBJ2-1; D ambiguous. Specimen: CD8+ T cells from PBMCs. CDR3 sequence reads: CATSREVRPIYNEQFF. The CDR3 nucleotides read TGTGCCACCAGCAGAGAGGTCCGACCAATTTACAATGAGCAGTTCTTC.